The following is a T cell receptor (beta chain) sequence with its context. Its specificity is not known. The data originate from a study of radiotherapy plus CTLA-4 blockade in lung cancer. The overall study: Of all patients, approximately 19% responded objectively and approximately 29% showed disease control.

The germline gives CDR1 MNHNS, CDR2 SASEGT. The ends were cut back, 1 base at V and 9 bases at J, with 21 bases in the middle. The CDR3 length is 16 residues. TCRdb's copy holds only in-frame clones and misses some; the assay was immunoSEQ multiplex PCR. This table has around 110,000 clones, 81% appearing once. Enrolled patients, whose metastatic non-small-cell lung cancer was chemo-refractory, received focal radiation plus CTLA-4 blockade with ipilimumab. General study results and limits: Interferon-beta, together with early blood T cell clone dynamics, reportedly best predicted response. Radiotherapy with ipilimumab was followed by blood expansion of tumor-derived clones.

The chain is built from TRBV6-1 and TRBJ2-5, with D possibly TRBD1 on 6 matching bases. This TCR came from a human donor with non-small cell lung cancer that progressed on radiotherapy plus ipilimumab. Some clones in this sample may be carry-over from other donors' samples. The sample consisted of peripheral blood, taken from a patient treated with radiotherapy plus ipilimumab. CDR3: CASSEDGRVGARAQYF. CDR3 DNA: TGTGCCAGCAGTGAAGATGGCAGGGTGGGGGCGAGGGCCCAGTACTTC.